Each of the 14 T cell receptor beta chains below was sequenced from the same sample in a study of T cells after yellow fever vaccination. MiXCR was run by TCRdb on the 5' RACE reads, yielding one entry per CDR3 protein. Of roughly 120,000 distinct CDR3 sequences listed, more than 6.5% were seen once; the top ten hold 2% to 3%. Sequences were derived from CD4+ T cells sorted from PBMCs, sampled roughly 10 days after the first yellow fever vaccination. The receptors derive from a man younger than 35 who received the YFV17D yellow fever vaccine.

This clonotype was counted many times. J is TRBJ2-3 and V is TRBV5-6, with D possibly being TRBD2 (5 bases). Trimming stripped 3 bases from V and 3 bases from J, with 14 bases between. Germline CDR1 SGHDT, CDR2 YYEEEE. The CDR3 runs 15 residues. The CDR3 DNA is TGTGCCAGCAGCTCAAGTGGGAGTACTACAGATACGCAGTATTTT. Its protein is CASSSSGSTTDTQYF.

This clonotype was counted at least ten times. The chain carries TRBV4-3 and TRBJ2-1; TRBD2 matches at 12 bases. Trimming took 3 bases from V and 5 from J; bases not matched to a gene: 8. Germline V gene data show CDR1 as LGHNA and CDR2 as YSLEER. The CDR3 runs 17 residues. CDR3 region: CASSQHWTSGNHNEQFF. In DNA form, the CDR3 reads TGCGCCAGCAGCCAGCACTGGACTAGCGGGAATCACAATGAGCAGTTCTTC.

This clonotype was observed at least ten times. This chain connects TRBV6-5 to TRBJ2-5, with TRBD2 identical over 9 bases. CDR3 length: 16 residues. Looked up from germline, CDR1 is MNHEY and CDR2 is SVGAGI. The V segment lost 0 bases and the J segment 1 base; nucleotides outside the gene matches: 3. The CDR3 region is CASSYSARGGQETQYF. The CDR3 DNA reads as TGTGCCAGCAGTTACTCGGCGCGGGGGGGCCAAGAGACCCAGTACTTC.

This clonotype was observed at least ten times. The V gene is TRBV5-1, the J gene TRBJ1-3; no firm D call. Trimming stripped 5 bases from V and 0 bases from J, with 18 bases between. This CDR3 has 17 residues. The germline gives CDR1 SGHRS, CDR2 YFSETQ. The CDR3 DNA follows: TGCGCCAGCAGGCGCGTTCCAGGAGACTTCTCTGGAAACACCATATATTTT. Amino acids: CASRRVPGDFSGNTIYF.

At least ten counts were recorded for this clonotype. The CDR3 DNA reads TGTGCCAGCAGTGAAGCCCCGGATACCCTATGGGGCTACACCTTC. Translated: CASSEAPDTLWGYTF. V gene TRBV2 combines with J gene TRBJ1-2; the D is unclear. The CDR3 loop spans 15 amino acids. Germline lookup yields CDR1 SNHLY and CDR2 FYNNEI. V shed 0 bases and J shed 8 bases, with 16 bases lying between them.

In its sample, this clonotype was seen many times. The J gene is TRBJ1-1, the V gene TRBV3-1; D is ambiguous. V lost 0 bases, J lost 11 bases, and 10 bases lay in between. The germline V gene has CDR1 LGHDT and CDR2 YNNKEL (reference sequence). This CDR3 comprises 12 residues. The DNA of the CDR3 is TGTGCCAGCAGCCAAGAGGGAGTTATCGCTTTCTTT. Translation: CASSQEGVIAFF. The full variable domain, completed using reference TRBV3-1 and TRBJ1-1, is DTAVSQTPKYLVTQMGNDKSIKCEQNLGHDTMYWYKQDSKKFLKIMFSYNNKELIINETVPNRFSPKSPDKAHLNLHINSLELGDSAVYFCASSQEGVIAFFGQGTRLTVV.

This clonotype was recorded a few times. CDR3 nucleotides: TGCAGTGCTAGAGCGCTAAGCGGGGGGGCCAGGTTAAATACGCAGTATTTT. Translated, it gives CSARALSGGARLNTQYF. The V gene is TRBV20-1, the J gene TRBJ2-3; 10 nucleotides agree with TRBD2. This CDR3 contains 17 residues. In germline, CDR1 is DFQATT, CDR2 SNEGSKA (reference sequence). V dropped 1 base and J dropped 7; count of bases not matched to a gene: 14.

The chain recombines TRBV14 with TRBJ2-1; 15 bases are a match to TRBD2. Germline CDR1 SGHDN, CDR2 FVKESK. The CDR3 covers 17 residues. The trim removed 4 bases at V and 2 bases at J, leaving 3 bases unmatched. CDR3 loop: CASSLGTSGGPYNEQFF. CDR3 coding DNA: TGTGCCAGCAGCCTCGGGACTAGCGGGGGGCCCTACAATGAGCAGTTCTTC. The entire variable domain, with the rest obtained from reference TRBV14 and TRBJ2-1, is as follows: EAGVTQFPSHSVIEKGQTVTLRCDPISGHDNLYWYRRVMGKEIKFLLHFVKESKQDESGMPNNRFLAERTGGTYSTLKVQPAELEDSGVYFCASSLGTSGGPYNEQFFGPGTRLTVL.

This clonotype was found many times. The chain couples TRBV12-3 or TRBV12-4 to TRBJ2-4; 12 bases align to TRBD1. J was trimmed by 7 bases and V by 4 bases; bases with no gene match: 11. This CDR3 spans 17 amino acids. CDR3 sequence (DNA): TGTGCCAGCAGTTCCGGGACAGGGGGCGGTTGGGCGAACATTCAGTACTTC. This encodes CASSSGTGGGWANIQYF.

Only one count was recorded for this clonotype. Mismatch with germline at one junction end may stem from a read error. The V call is TRBV18, the J call TRBJ2-1; TRBD1 might be the D (6 bases). The germline V gene has CDR1 KGHSH and CDR2 LQKENI. The CDR3 extends over 17 amino acids. DNA of the CDR3: TGTACCAGCTCACGAGACCCAGGGGTGGGGGCCTACAATGAGCAGTTCTTC. Amino acid sequence: CTSSRDPGVGAYNEQFF.

This clonotype was recorded at least ten times. The V call is TRBV5-1, the J call TRBJ2-2; D might be TRBD1 (6 bases). Germline CDR1 is SGHRS and CDR2 is YFSETQ. The CDR3 runs 15 residues. V was clipped by 4 bases and J by 1 base, with 11 bases between them. CDR3 in amino acids: CASSVQGWNTGELFF. As DNA, the CDR3 is TGCGCCAGCAGCGTACAGGGATGGAACACCGGGGAGCTGTTTTTT.

This clonotype was observed a few times. The gene calls are TRBV28 and TRBJ2-5; TRBD2 agrees at 7 bases. The trim removed 6 bases at V and 6 bases at J, leaving 7 bases unmatched. Germline loops: CDR1 MDHEN, CDR2 SYDVKM. CDR3 size: 13 residues. The CDR3 protein is CASRPGGQQTQYF. CDR3 DNA: TGTGCCAGCAGGCCGGGAGGTCAACAGACCCAGTACTTC.

This clonotype was recorded many times. V and J are TRBV5-6 and TRBJ2-3; TRBD2 aligns across 8 bases. This CDR3 is built from 17 residues. V was pared by 3 bases and J by 4 bases, with 13 bases of the junction left unmatched. Germline CDR1 reads SGHDT; CDR2 reads YYEEEE. The CDR3 DNA reads as TGTGCCAGCAGCTGGGGCGGAGTAGCGGGGATGTCAGATACGCAGTATTTT. This encodes CASSWGGVAGMSDTQYF.

This clonotype showed up just once. A read error may be the cause here, since a much bigger clone is one base away. The J gene is TRBJ2-7, the V gene TRBV6-1; D may be TRBD1 or TRBD2 (6 bases each). The V end was cut by 4 bases, the J end by 3 bases, with 10 bases between. The CDR3 has 13 amino acids. Germline assignment: CDR1 MNHNS and CDR2 SASEGT. Written as DNA, the CDR3 is TGTGCCAGCAGTGTAGGAGGGGGCTACGAGCAGTACTTC. Its translation is CASSVGGGYEQYF.